This section outlines one T cell receptor beta chain sequence together with its context. Libraries were prepared by immunoSEQ multiplex PCR; TCRdb keeps only in-frame clonotypes and omits some of them. The data show over 100,000 clones, 80% to 95% seen once. The sample belongs to a study of T cell changes during pregnancy in multiple sclerosis. V shed 5 bases, J shed 14 bases, and the junction held 14 bases outside the gene matches. CDR3 length: 13 amino acids. The germline CDR1 and CDR2 sequences are SGHAT and FQNNGV. This TCR was sampled from a female donor with multiple sclerosis, enrolled in a pregnancy study. The sequencing used peripheral blood, collected in the third trimester of pregnancy. The chain links TRBV11-2 to TRBJ1-1; 7 nucleotides match TRBD1. The CDR3 region is CASSPLRQGPTFF. CDR3 bases: TGTGCCAGCAGCCCCCTCCGACAGGGTCCAACGTTCTTT.